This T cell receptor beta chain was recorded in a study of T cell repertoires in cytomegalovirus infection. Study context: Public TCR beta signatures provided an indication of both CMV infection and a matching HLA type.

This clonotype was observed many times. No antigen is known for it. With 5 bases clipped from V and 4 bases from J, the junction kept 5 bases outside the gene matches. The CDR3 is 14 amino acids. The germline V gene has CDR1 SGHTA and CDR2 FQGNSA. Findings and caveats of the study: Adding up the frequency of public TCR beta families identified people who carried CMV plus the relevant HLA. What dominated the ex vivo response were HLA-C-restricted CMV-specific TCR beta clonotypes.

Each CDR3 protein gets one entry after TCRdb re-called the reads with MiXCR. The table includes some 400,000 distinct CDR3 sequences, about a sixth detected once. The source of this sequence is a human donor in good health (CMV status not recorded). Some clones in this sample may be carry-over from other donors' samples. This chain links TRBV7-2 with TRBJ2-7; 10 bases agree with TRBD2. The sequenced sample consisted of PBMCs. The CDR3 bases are TGTGCCAGCAGCCCCGGACTAGCGGCTTACGAGCAGTACTTC. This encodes CASSPGLAAYEQYF.